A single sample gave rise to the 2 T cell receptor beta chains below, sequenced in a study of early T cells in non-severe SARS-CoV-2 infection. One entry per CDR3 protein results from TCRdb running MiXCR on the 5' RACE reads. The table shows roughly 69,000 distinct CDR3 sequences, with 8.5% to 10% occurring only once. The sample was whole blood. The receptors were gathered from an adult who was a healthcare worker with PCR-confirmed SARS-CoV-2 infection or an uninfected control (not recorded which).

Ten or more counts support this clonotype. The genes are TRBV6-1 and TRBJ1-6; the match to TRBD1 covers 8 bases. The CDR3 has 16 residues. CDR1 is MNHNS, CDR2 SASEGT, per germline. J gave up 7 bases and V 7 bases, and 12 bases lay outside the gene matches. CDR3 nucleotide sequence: TGTGCCAGCAACAGGGACAGGTCCACCCTCAATTCACCCCTCCACTTT. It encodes CASNRDRSTLNSPLHF.

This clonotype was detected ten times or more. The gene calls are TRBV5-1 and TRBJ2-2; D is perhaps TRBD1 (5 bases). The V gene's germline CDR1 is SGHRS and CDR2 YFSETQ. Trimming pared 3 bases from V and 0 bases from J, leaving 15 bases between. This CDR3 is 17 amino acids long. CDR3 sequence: CASSWGIGEANTGELFF. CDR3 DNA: TGCGCCAGCAGCTGGGGAATAGGGGAAGCGAACACCGGGGAGCTGTTTTTT.